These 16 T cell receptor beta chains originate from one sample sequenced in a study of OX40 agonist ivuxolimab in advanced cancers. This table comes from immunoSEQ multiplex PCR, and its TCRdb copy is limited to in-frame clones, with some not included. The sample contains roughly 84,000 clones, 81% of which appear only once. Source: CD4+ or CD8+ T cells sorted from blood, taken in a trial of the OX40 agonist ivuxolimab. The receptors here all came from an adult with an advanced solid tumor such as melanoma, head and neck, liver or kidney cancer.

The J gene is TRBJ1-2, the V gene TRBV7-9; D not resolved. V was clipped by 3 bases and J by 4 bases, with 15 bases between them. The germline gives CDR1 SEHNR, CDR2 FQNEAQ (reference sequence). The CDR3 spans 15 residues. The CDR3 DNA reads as TGTGCCAGCAGCTTGAAGGGCTCGGGTACCTATGGCTACACCTTC. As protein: CASSLKGSGTYGYTF.

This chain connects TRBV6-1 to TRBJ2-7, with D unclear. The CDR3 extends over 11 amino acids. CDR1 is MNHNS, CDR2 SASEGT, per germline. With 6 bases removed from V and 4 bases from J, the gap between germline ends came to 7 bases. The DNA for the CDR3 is TGTGCCAGCAGAGTAGAGTACGAGCAGTACTTC. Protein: CASRVEYEQYF.

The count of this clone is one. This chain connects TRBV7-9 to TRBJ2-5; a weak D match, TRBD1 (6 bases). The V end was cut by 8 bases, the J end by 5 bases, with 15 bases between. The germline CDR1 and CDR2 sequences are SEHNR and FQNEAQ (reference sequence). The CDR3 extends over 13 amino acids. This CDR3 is CASRNTGLETQYF. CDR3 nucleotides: TGTGCCAGCCGTAACACAGGGTTGGAGACCCAGTACTTC.

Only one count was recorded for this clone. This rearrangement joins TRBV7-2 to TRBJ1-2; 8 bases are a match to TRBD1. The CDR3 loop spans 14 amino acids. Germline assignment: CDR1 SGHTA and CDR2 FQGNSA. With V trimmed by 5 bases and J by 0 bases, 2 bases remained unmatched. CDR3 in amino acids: CASSRDRSNYGYTF. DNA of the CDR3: TGTGCCAGCAGCCGGGACAGGTCTAACTATGGCTACACCTTC.

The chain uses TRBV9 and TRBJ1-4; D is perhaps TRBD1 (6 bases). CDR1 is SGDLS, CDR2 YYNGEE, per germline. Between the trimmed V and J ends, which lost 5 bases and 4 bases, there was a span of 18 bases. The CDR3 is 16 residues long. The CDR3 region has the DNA TGTGCCAGCAGTAGGAAAGGCGGAGGGGGTAATGAAAAACTGTTTTTT. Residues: CASSRKGGGGNEKLFF.

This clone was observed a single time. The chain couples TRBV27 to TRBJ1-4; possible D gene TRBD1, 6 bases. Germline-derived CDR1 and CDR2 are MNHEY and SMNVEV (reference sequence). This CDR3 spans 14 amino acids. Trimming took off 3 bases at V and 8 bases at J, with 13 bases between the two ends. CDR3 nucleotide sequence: TGTGCCAGCAGTTTGACGGGGGCGAAGGAAAAACTGTTTTTT. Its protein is CASSLTGAKEKLFF.

The CDR3 here is CASSLVVVSGQETQYF. The CDR3 nucleotides are TGCGCCAGCAGCTTGGTAGTCGTCAGCGGACAAGAGACCCAGTACTTC. The chain joins TRBV5-1 to TRBJ2-5; D is possibly TRBD2 (5 bases). The germline V gene has CDR1 SGHRS and CDR2 YFSETQ. V shed 0 bases and J shed 2 bases, with 14 bases lying between them. The CDR3 length is 16 residues.

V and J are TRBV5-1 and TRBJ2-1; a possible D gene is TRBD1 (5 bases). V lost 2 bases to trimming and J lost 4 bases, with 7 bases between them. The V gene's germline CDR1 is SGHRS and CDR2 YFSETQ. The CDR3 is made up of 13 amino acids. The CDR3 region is CASSFDRYNEQFF. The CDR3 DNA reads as TGCGCCAGCAGCTTCGACAGATACAATGAGCAGTTCTTC.

The CDR3: CASEGQGTGELFF. The CDR3 DNA sequence: TGTGCCAGCGAGGGACAGGGCACCGGGGAGCTGTTTTTT. The V call is TRBV2, the J call TRBJ2-2, with 9 bases aligning to TRBD1. Germline loops: CDR1 SNHLY, CDR2 FYNNEI. This CDR3 contains 13 residues. The trim removed 8 bases at V and 4 bases at J, leaving 2 bases unmatched.

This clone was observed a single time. The CDR3 coding sequence is TGTGCCACCAGCAGAAACCTTATGACAGGGCGAGGGCAGCCCCAGCATTTT. It translates to CATSRNLMTGRGQPQHF. The chain carries TRBV15 and TRBJ1-5; 7 bases map to TRBD1. This CDR3 has 17 residues. The V gene's germline CDR1 is LNHNV and CDR2 YYDKDF (reference sequence). V lost 2 bases, J lost 7 bases, and 14 bases stayed unmatched.

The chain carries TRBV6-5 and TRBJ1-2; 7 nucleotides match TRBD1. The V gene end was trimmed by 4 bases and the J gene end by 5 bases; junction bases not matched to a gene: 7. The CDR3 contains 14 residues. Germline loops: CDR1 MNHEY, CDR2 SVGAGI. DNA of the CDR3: TGTGCCAGCAGTTCCCTCGACAGGGCGTATGGCTACACCTTC. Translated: CASSSLDRAYGYTF.

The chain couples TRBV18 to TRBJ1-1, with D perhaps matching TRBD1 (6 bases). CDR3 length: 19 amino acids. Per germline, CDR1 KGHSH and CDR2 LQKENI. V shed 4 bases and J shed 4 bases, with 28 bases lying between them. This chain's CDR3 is CASSLKLENLRDILTEAFF. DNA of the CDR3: TGTGCCAGCTCACTCAAACTCGAGAACCTCCGGGACATTCTCACTGAAGCTTTCTTT.

The CDR3 sequence is CASSLTHLYEQYF. The CDR3 nucleotides are TGTGCCAGCAGTTTGACTCACCTCTACGAGCAGTACTTC. The chain recombines TRBV27 with TRBJ2-7; D gene unclear. This CDR3 has 13 residues. Trimming removed 3 bases at V and 3 bases at J, with 9 bases between. CDR1 is MNHEY and CDR2 is SMNVEV in the germline V gene (reference sequence).

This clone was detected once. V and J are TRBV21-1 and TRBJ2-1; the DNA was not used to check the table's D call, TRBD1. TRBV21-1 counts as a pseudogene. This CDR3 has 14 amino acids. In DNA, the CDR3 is TGTGCCAGCAGCTCCACCACAACCGACAATGAGCAGTTCTTC. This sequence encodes CASSSTTTDNEQFF.

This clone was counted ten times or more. This CDR3 is CSVKTPNTGELFF. CDR3 coding DNA: TGCAGCGTAAAGACACCGAACACCGGGGAGCTGTTTTTT. The chain carries TRBV29-1 and TRBJ2-2, with D hard to call. Per germline, CDR1 SQVTM and CDR2 ANQGSEA. The CDR3 sequence is 13 residues long. V was pared by 6 bases and J by 0 bases, with 8 bases between.

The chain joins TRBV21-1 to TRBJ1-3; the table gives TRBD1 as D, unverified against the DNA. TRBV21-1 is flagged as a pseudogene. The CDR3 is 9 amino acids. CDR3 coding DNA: TGTGCCAGCAGCAGGGACAAGAATTTT. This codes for CASSRDKNF.